The rows below give T cell receptor beta chains drawn from one sample of a study of shared clonotypes between healthy human individuals. This table comes from immunoSEQ multiplex PCR, and its TCRdb copy is limited to in-frame clones, with some not included. This table has millions of clones, 85% to 95% appearing once. Specimen: naive CD4+ T cells from PBMCs. The receptors originated from a man aged 18 to 30 in good health. Some clones in this sample may be carry-over from other donors' samples. The CDR3 runs from the conserved cysteine through the conserved F or W. The order of the fields is D gene, clone size, V gene, J gene, CDR3 protein, CDR3 DNA. The D gene is left open where the match is weak. Rows give clone size only sometimes, using once, few, many, or a class for an expanded clone.

D gene: TRBD2
clone size: NA
V gene: TRBV28
J gene: TRBJ2-5
CDR3 protein: CAARPHRGGETQYF
CDR3 DNA: TGTGCCGCACGCCCCCATCGGGGGGGGGAGACCCAGTACTTC

D gene: NA
clone size: once
V gene: TRBV4-2
J gene: TRBJ2-2
CDR3 protein: CASSQGAWAGELFF
CDR3 DNA: TGTGCCAGCAGCCAAGGCGCGTGGGCCGGGGAGCTGTTTTTT

D gene: TRBD1
clone size: NA
V gene: TRBV27
J gene: TRBJ2-7
CDR3 protein: CASSFSGGHTYEQYF
CDR3 DNA: TGTGCCAGCAGTTTCTCAGGGGGCCACACCTACGAGCAGTACTTC

D gene: NA
clone size: NA
V gene: TRBV27
J gene: TRBJ2-6
CDR3 protein: CASSQIGGANVLTF
CDR3 DNA: TGTGCCAGCAGCCAGATCGGGGGGGCCAACGTCCTGACTTTC

D gene: NA
clone size: NA
V gene: TRBV19
J gene: TRBJ1-5
CDR3 protein: CASSRTFYSNQPQHF
CDR3 DNA: TGTGCCAGTAGTCGGACATTCTATAGCAATCAGCCCCAGCATTTT

D gene: NA
clone size: NA
V gene: TRBV6-5
J gene: TRBJ1-5
CDR3 protein: CASSPDQPQHF
CDR3 DNA: TGTGCCAGCAGTCCGGATCAGCCCCAGCATTTT

D gene: TRBD2
clone size: NA
V gene: TRBV30
J gene: TRBJ2-1
CDR3 protein: CVWRGVGVAGDNEQFF
CDR3 DNA: TGTGTCTGGAGGGGGGTCGGAGTAGCGGGAGACAATGAGCAGTTCTTC

D gene: TRBD2
clone size: NA
V gene: TRBV9
J gene: TRBJ2-1
CDR3 protein: CASSPGLESEQFF
CDR3 DNA: TGTGCCAGCAGCCCTGGACTAGAAAGTGAGCAGTTCTTC

D gene: NA
clone size: NA
V gene: TRBV6-6
J gene: TRBJ1-2
CDR3 protein: CASSSSGVFYGYTF
CDR3 DNA: TGTGCCAGCAGTTCATCCGGGGTTTTCTATGGCTACACCTTC

D gene: TRBD1
clone size: NA
V gene: TRBV5-1
J gene: TRBJ2-5
CDR3 protein: CASRTGTGPQETQYF
CDR3 DNA: TGCGCCAGCAGAACCGGGACAGGTCCTCAAGAGACCCAGTACTTC

D gene: NA
clone size: NA
V gene: TRBV28
J gene: TRBJ1-4
CDR3 protein: CASRRTPSEKLFF
CDR3 DNA: TGTGCCAGCAGGCGAACACCGAGTGAAAAACTGTTTTTT

D gene: NA
clone size: NA
V gene: TRBV15
J gene: TRBJ1-1
CDR3 protein: CATSRVVAGTEAFF
CDR3 DNA: TGTGCCACCAGCAGAGTGGTGGCTGGCACTGAAGCTTTCTTT

D gene: NA
clone size: NA
V gene: TRBV27
J gene: TRBJ1-5
CDR3 protein: CASSLQGLAQPQHF
CDR3 DNA: TGTGCCAGCAGTTTACAAGGGTTGGCTCAGCCCCAGCATTTT

D gene: NA
clone size: NA
V gene: TRBV7-3
J gene: TRBJ2-1
CDR3 protein: CASSLTARSYNEQFF
CDR3 DNA: TGTGCCAGCAGCTTAACGGCTAGGTCGTACAATGAGCAGTTCTTC

D gene: TRBD2
clone size: once
V gene: TRBV2
J gene: TRBJ2-7
CDR3 protein: CASSEGQGLAGGHEQYF
CDR3 DNA: TGTGCCAGCAGTGAAGGCCAAGGACTAGCGGGAGGCCACGAGCAGTACTTC

D gene: NA
clone size: NA
V gene: TRBV10-2
J gene: TRBJ2-5
CDR3 protein: CASTNPFQGETQYF
CDR3 DNA: TGCGCCAGCACTAACCCCTTCCAGGGGGAGACCCAGTACTTC

D gene: TRBD1
clone size: NA
V gene: TRBV6-1
J gene: TRBJ1-5
CDR3 protein: CASSGDRAQPQHF
CDR3 DNA: TGTGCCAGCAGTGGGGACAGGGCTCAGCCCCAGCATTTT

D gene: TRBD2
clone size: NA
V gene: TRBV25-1
J gene: TRBJ2-1
CDR3 protein: CASSVTSGNYNEQFF
CDR3 DNA: TGTGCCAGCAGTGTTACTAGCGGGAACTACAATGAGCAGTTCTTC

D gene: NA
clone size: NA
V gene: TRBV2
J gene: TRBJ1-3
CDR3 protein: CASSQNTGVGGNTIYF
CDR3 DNA: TGTGCCAGCAGTCAGAACACGGGAGTTGGGGGAAACACCATATATTTT

D gene: TRBD1
clone size: NA
V gene: TRBV9
J gene: TRBJ2-1
CDR3 protein: CASSVRQGSYNEQFF
CDR3 DNA: TGTGCCAGCAGCGTTCGACAGGGATCCTACAATGAGCAGTTCTTC

D gene: NA
clone size: NA
V gene: TRBV7-2
J gene: TRBJ2-7
CDR3 protein: CASSLQRASYEQYF
CDR3 DNA: TGTGCCAGCAGCTTACAACGGGCCTCCTACGAGCAGTACTTC

D gene: TRBD1
clone size: NA
V gene: TRBV27
J gene: TRBJ1-2
CDR3 protein: CANSRQGGYGYTF
CDR3 DNA: TGTGCCAACTCACGACAGGGCGGGTATGGCTACACCTTC

D gene: NA
clone size: NA
V gene: TRBV14
J gene: TRBJ2-2
CDR3 protein: CASSDSIGPGELFF
CDR3 DNA: TGTGCCAGCAGCGACTCAATTGGGCCCGGGGAGCTGTTTTTT

D gene: NA
clone size: NA
V gene: TRBV4-3
J gene: TRBJ2-3
CDR3 protein: CASSQASPGGWDTQYF
CDR3 DNA: TGCGCCAGCAGCCAAGCCAGCCCCGGAGGTTGGGATACGCAGTATTTT

D gene: NA
clone size: NA
V gene: TRBV19
J gene: TRBJ1-4
CDR3 protein: CASSPPGISHEKLFF
CDR3 DNA: TGTGCCAGTAGTCCCCCCGGGATCTCCCATGAAAAACTGTTTTTT

D gene: NA
clone size: NA
V gene: TRBV27
J gene: TRBJ2-7
CDR3 protein: CASSYAAAGLYEQYF
CDR3 DNA: TGTGCCAGCAGTTACGCCGCGGCGGGACTCTACGAGCAGTACTTC

D gene: NA
clone size: NA
V gene: TRBV28
J gene: TRBJ2-1
CDR3 protein: CASSLRGWQYNEQFF
CDR3 DNA: TGTGCCAGCAGTTTAAGGGGTTGGCAGTACAATGAGCAGTTCTTC

D gene: TRBD2
clone size: NA
V gene: TRBV4-2
J gene: TRBJ2-1
CDR3 protein: CASSQVGGTTTIEQFF
CDR3 DNA: TGTGCCAGCAGCCAAGTCGGCGGGACTACCACAATTGAGCAGTTCTTC

D gene: NA
clone size: NA
V gene: TRBV2
J gene: TRBJ2-7
CDR3 protein: CASRGAYEQYF
CDR3 DNA: TGTGCCAGCAGGGGAGCCTACGAGCAGTACTTC

D gene: TRBD1
clone size: NA
V gene: TRBV7-2
J gene: TRBJ1-2
CDR3 protein: CASSAAAAGGHSGYTF
CDR3 DNA: TGTGCCAGCAGCGCAGCCGCGGCAGGGGGACACTCTGGCTACACCTTC

D gene: NA
clone size: few
V gene: TRBV4-2
J gene: TRBJ1-5
CDR3 protein: CASSQESPGGFGNQPQHF
CDR3 DNA: TGTGCCAGCAGCCAAGAAAGTCCGGGAGGTTTTGGCAATCAGCCCCAGCATTTT

D gene: NA
clone size: once
V gene: TRBV6-6
J gene: TRBJ2-3
CDR3 protein: CASSFSRLSDTQYF
CDR3 DNA: TGTGCCAGCAGTTTCAGTAGGCTATCAGATACGCAGTATTTT

D gene: NA
clone size: NA
V gene: TRBV6-1
J gene: TRBJ1-5
CDR3 protein: CASSEAHGGYQPQHF
CDR3 DNA: TGTGCCAGCAGTGAAGCGCACGGTGGTTATCAGCCCCAGCATTTT

D gene: NA
clone size: once
V gene: TRBV6-5
J gene: TRBJ2-5
CDR3 protein: CASARGDPTGETQYF
CDR3 DNA: TGTGCCAGCGCCAGGGGGGACCCCACGGGGGAGACCCAGTACTTC

D gene: NA
clone size: NA
V gene: TRBV9
J gene: TRBJ1-5
CDR3 protein: CASSVSGGNQPQHF
CDR3 DNA: TGTGCCAGCAGCGTATCAGGGGGCAATCAGCCCCAGCATTTT

D gene: TRBD1
clone size: once
V gene: TRBV28
J gene: TRBJ2-7
CDR3 protein: CARSPGRIDRGKYEQYF
CDR3 DNA: TGTGCCAGGAGCCCGGGGCGGATAGACAGGGGTAAGTACGAGCAGTACTTC

D gene: NA
clone size: once
V gene: TRBV2
J gene: TRBJ2-1
CDR3 protein: CASSLERKPYNEQFF
CDR3 DNA: TGTGCCAGCAGTTTAGAGAGGAAGCCCTACAATGAGCAGTTCTTC

D gene: TRBD1
clone size: once
V gene: TRBV4-1
J gene: TRBJ1-4
CDR3 protein: CASSPPIRQGAEKLFF
CDR3 DNA: TGCGCCAGCAGCCCTCCGATCAGACAGGGGGCTGAAAAACTGTTTTTT

D gene: TRBD2
clone size: NA
V gene: TRBV6-4
J gene: TRBJ2-3
CDR3 protein: CARGWVAGSTDTQYF
CDR3 DNA: TGTGCCAGGGGGTGGGTAGCGGGATCGACAGATACGCAGTATTTT

D gene: TRBD1
clone size: NA
V gene: TRBV4-2
J gene: TRBJ2-1
CDR3 protein: CASSQDRGEQFF
CDR3 DNA: TGTGCCAGCAGCCAGGACAGGGGCGAGCAGTTCTTC

D gene: NA
clone size: NA
V gene: TRBV5-4
J gene: TRBJ1-2
CDR3 protein: CASSAQEDGYTF
CDR3 DNA: TGTGCCAGCAGCGCACAGGAGGATGGCTACACCTTC

D gene: NA
clone size: NA
V gene: TRBV27
J gene: TRBJ1-1
CDR3 protein: CASRSQGVNTEAFF
CDR3 DNA: TGTGCCAGCAGATCCCAAGGCGTGAACACTGAAGCTTTCTTT